This T cell receptor beta chain was identified in a study of shared clonotypes between healthy human individuals. The table came from immunoSEQ multiplex PCR; TCRdb's copy has only in-frame clones and leaves some out. Of 1,500,000 or so clones in the sample, roughly 95% were seen once. In germline, CDR1 is SGDLS, CDR2 YYNGEE. The germline V and J ends were trimmed by 4 bases and 4 bases, with 14 bases remaining between them. The CDR3 runs 15 residues. Specimen: naive CD4+ T cells sorted from blood. Subset meaning: CD45RA+ positively selected. The chain couples TRBV9 to TRBJ2-2, with unresolved D. The sequence was obtained from a man aged 30 to 39 in good health. CDR3 in DNA: TGTGCCAGCAGCCCTCGGAGTTACGGCACCGGGGAGCTGTTTTTT. Translation gives CASSPRSYGTGELFF.